This is a list of T cell receptor beta chains from one sample in a study of CD8 T cells in ankylosing spondylitis. TCRdb re-analysed the 5' RACE reads in MiXCR, keeping a single row per CDR3 protein. The sample carries approximately 520,000 distinct CDR3 sequences, 5.3% recorded once. Sequencing was performed on blood, either unsorted or a sorted T cell fraction (not recorded which). These receptors came from a male donor with ankylosing spondylitis. Each CDR3 is given with its conserved first and last residue. Each record gives: V gene, J gene, clone size, D gene, CDR3 protein, CDR3 DNA. A D gene is named only where the DNA matches it firmly. Size values are once, few and many counts, or a class for expanded clones, and some rows have none.

>TRBV6-5|TRBJ2-3|many|TRBD2
CASSYSGTSGGASTDTQYF
TGTGCCAGCAGTTACTCCGGGACTAGCGGGGGGGCGTCGACAGATACGCAGTATTTT
>TRBV28|TRBJ2-7|many|-
CASSPLTTGEQYF
TGTGCCAGCAGTCCCCTGACTACCGGCGAGCAGTACTTC
>TRBV5-1|TRBJ1-3|many|-
CASSLAGTESWTRNTIYF
TGCGCCAGCAGCTTGGCCGGGACGGAATCCTGGACGAGAAACACCATATATTTT
>TRBV28|TRBJ1-2|few|-
CASFLGTLGYTF
TGTGCCAGCTTTTTAGGGACCCTCGGCTACACCTTC
>TRBV29-1|TRBJ1-1|many|-
CSVQPGGRGIRTEAFF
TGCAGCGTCCAACCCGGGGGTAGGGGGATACGGACTGAAGCTTTCTTT
>TRBV20-1|TRBJ2-1|few|TRBD2
CCARDLVAGAGEQFF
TGCTGTGCTAGAGATCTGGTAGCGGGAGCGGGGGAGCAGTTCTTC
>TRBV10-3|TRBJ2-3|few|-
CAIRLRANTDTQYF
TGTGCCATCAGGTTACGGGCGAACACAGATACGCAGTATTTT
>TRBV10-3|TRBJ2-1|many|TRBD2
CAIGLAGYNEQFF
TGTGCCATCGGACTAGCGGGGTACAATGAGCAGTTCTTC
>TRBV7-6|TRBJ1-3|many|-
CASSPSEGSGNTIYF
TGTGCCAGCAGTCCCTCCGAGGGCTCTGGAAACACCATATATTTT
>TRBV6-5|TRBJ1-2|many|TRBD1
CASSSRTGLGYTF
TGTGCCAGCAGTTCTCGGACAGGGCTCGGCTACACCTTC
>TRBV13|TRBJ2-3|many|-
CASSPPLGADTQYF
TGTGCCAGCAGCCCTCCCCTGGGGGCAGATACGCAGTATTTT
>TRBV7-9|TRBJ2-7|many|TRBD1
CASSLVDRGSHEQYF
TGTGCCAGCAGCTTAGTGGACAGGGGTTCCCACGAGCAGTACTTC
>TRBV15|TRBJ2-5|many|TRBD2
CATSRPGGGETQYF
TGTGCCACCAGCAGGCCGGGGGGTGGAGAGACCCAGTACTTC
>TRBV12-3/TRBV12-4|TRBJ1-1|many|-
CASTYLQGLEAFF
TGTGCCAGCACCTATCTACAGGGTCTTGAAGCTTTCTTT
>TRBV3-1|TRBJ2-1|-|-
CASSQNGGREQFF
TGTGCCAGCAGCCAAAACGGTGGGAGAGAGCAGTTCTTC
>TRBV7-6|TRBJ2-7|many|-
CASSPTTRVSPYEQYF
TGTGCCAGCAGCCCCACGACACGCGTTTCCCCCTACGAGCAGTACTTC
>TRBV3-1|TRBJ2-1|few|TRBD1
CASSQDWDRTYNEQFF
TGTGCCAGCAGCCAAGATTGGGACAGGACCTACAATGAGCAGTTCTTC
>TRBV6-6|TRBJ2-3|many|-
CASTLVPDTQYF
TGTGCCAGCACACTAGTGCCAGATACGCAGTATTTT
>TRBV12-3/TRBV12-4|TRBJ1-5|few|TRBD1
CASSGGTAVKPQHF
TGTGCCAGCTCAGGGGGGACTGCGGTCAAGCCCCAGCATTTT
>TRBV6-2/TRBV6-3|TRBJ2-7|few|TRBD2
CASSLDTSGGSYEQYF
TGTGCCAGCAGCCTTGACACTAGCGGGGGCTCCTACGAGCAGTACTTC
>TRBV4-3|TRBJ2-7|many|-
CASSQIPGRGFSYEQYF
TGCGCCAGCAGCCAGATCCCGGGACGGGGGTTCTCCTACGAGCAGTACTTC
>TRBV6-5|TRBJ1-1|many|-
CASSLQGPGTEAFF
TGTGCCAGCAGTTTGCAGGGGCCGGGCACTGAAGCTTTCTTT
>TRBV5-6|TRBJ1-4|many|-
CASSLLHWHEKLFF
TGTGCCAGCAGCTTGTTGCATTGGCATGAAAAACTGTTTTTT
>TRBV5-1|TRBJ2-7|-|TRBD2
CASSRGGLYEQYF
TGCGCCAGCAGCCGGGGGGGGCTCTACGAGCAGTACTTC